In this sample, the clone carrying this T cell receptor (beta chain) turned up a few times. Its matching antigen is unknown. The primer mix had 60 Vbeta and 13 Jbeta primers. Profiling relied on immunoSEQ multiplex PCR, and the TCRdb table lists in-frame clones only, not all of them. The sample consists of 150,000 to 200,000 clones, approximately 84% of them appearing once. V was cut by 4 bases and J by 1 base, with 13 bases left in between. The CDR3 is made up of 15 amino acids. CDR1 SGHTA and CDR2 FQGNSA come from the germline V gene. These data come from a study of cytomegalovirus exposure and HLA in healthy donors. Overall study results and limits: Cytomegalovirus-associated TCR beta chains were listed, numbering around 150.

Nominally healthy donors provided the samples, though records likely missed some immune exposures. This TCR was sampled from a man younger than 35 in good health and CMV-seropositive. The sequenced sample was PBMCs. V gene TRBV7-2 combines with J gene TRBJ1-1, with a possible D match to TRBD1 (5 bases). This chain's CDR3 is CASSSDSISNTEAFF. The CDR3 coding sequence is TGTGCCAGCAGCTCAGACAGTATTTCGAACACTGAAGCTTTCTTT.